This T cell receptor (beta chain) was recovered during a study of blood T cell repertoires in COVID-19. Only in-frame clones appear in the TCRdb table, and some are missing; sequencing was by immunoSEQ multiplex PCR. The sample holds about 330,000 clones, 88% seen once. Researchers sorted participants into cohorts using their self-reported clinical history. The CDR3 consists of 17 residues. After removal of 4 bases from V and 2 bases from J, the junction contained 9 bases not matched to a gene. Germline assignment: CDR1 SGHAT and CDR2 FQNNGV. The TCR comes from a man younger than 45 who had recovered from COVID-19. The chain joins TRBV11-2 to TRBJ2-3; TRBD2 matches at 10 bases. The sample consisted of PBMCs or T cells enriched from blood (not recorded which). CDR3: CASSSPRTSGLTDTQYF. The CDR3, as DNA: TGTGCCAGCAGCTCACCGAGGACTAGCGGTCTCACAGATACGCAGTATTTT.